These T cell receptor beta chains were read from a single sample in a study of CD8 T cells in Susac syndrome. TCRdb called the immunoSEQ multiplex PCR reads again in MiXCR, with one record for every CDR3 protein. There are about 280,000 distinct CDR3 sequences in the sample; 70% to 90% occur only once, and about 0.11% lies in the top ten. Sequencing was carried out using CD8+ T cells from PBMCs. Receptors were obtained from a human donor with multiple sclerosis. Each CDR3 is given with its conserved first and last residue. D genes are given only for firm matches. Size is omitted from some rows. Given values are once, few, many or a class for expanded clones.

v_call	d_call	j_call	clone_size	cdr3_nt	cdr3_aa
TRBV9	TRBD2	TRBJ2-1	-	TGTGCCAGCAGCCCAGATGGGACTAGCATGGATGAGCAGTTCTTC	CASSPDGTSMDEQFF
TRBV6-5	-	TRBJ1-2	few	TGTGCCAGCAGTTACTATCCCGGAGGTGATGGCTACACCTTC	CASSYYPGGDGYTF
TRBV20-1	-	TRBJ2-3	-	TGCAGTGCTAGAGAGCTAGTCAGGAGGGCCACAGATACGCAGTATTTT	CSARELVRRATDTQYF
TRBV7-9	TRBD2	TRBJ2-1	-	TGTGCCGACGAACCGGGACTAGTAGAGCAGTTCTTC	CADEPGLVEQFF
TRBV5-4	-	TRBJ1-4	-	TGTGCCAGCAGCTTTTCTCCAACTAATGAAAAACTGTTTTTT	CASSFSPTNEKLFF
TRBV5-4	-	TRBJ2-7	-	TGTGCCAGCAGCGAATCAGGGGCTCTTAAGAGCTCCTACGAGCAGTACTTC	CASSESGALKSSYEQYF
TRBV20-1	TRBD1	TRBJ1-1	-	TGCAGTGCTAGCTGGGGGGACAGGGCAGGGTACACTGAAGCTTTCTTT	CSASWGDRAGYTEAFF
TRBV20-1	-	TRBJ2-1	-	TGCAGTGCTAGAGATTCGCTAGCGTTGTACAATGAGCAGTTCTTC	CSARDSLALYNEQFF
TRBV12-3/TRBV12-4	TRBD2	TRBJ2-1	-	TGTGCCAGCGGGTTAGCGGGGGACGTTTACAATGAGCAGTTCTTC	CASGLAGDVYNEQFF
TRBV27	TRBD2	TRBJ2-1	-	TGTGCCAGCACCGCTCGTGCGGGAGGGAGCTACAATGAGCAGTTCTTC	CASTARAGGSYNEQFF
TRBV29-1	-	TRBJ2-4	once	TGCAGCGTTGAATTGGGAACCAAAAACATTCAGTACTTC	CSVELGTKNIQYF
TRBV20-1	-	TRBJ2-7	-	TGCAGTGCCAACTTCCGCTACGAGCAGTACTTC	CSANFRYEQYF
TRBV7-9	-	TRBJ2-1	once	TGTGCCAGCAGCTTACTCCGGGATGAGCAGTTCTTC	CASSLLRDEQFF
TRBV4-2	TRBD2	TRBJ2-3	-	TGTGCCAGCAGGCAAACTAGCGGGAGGGCTTCAGATACGCAGTATTTT	CASRQTSGRASDTQYF
TRBV12-3/TRBV12-4	-	TRBJ2-5	-	TGTGCCAGCCTCCACAGGGTGGCCCAGACCCAGTACTTC	CASLHRVAQTQYF
TRBV3-1	TRBD2	TRBJ2-1	-	TGTGCCAGCAGCCCGGGGGGGCTTAGCTCCTACAATGAGCAGTTCTTC	CASSPGGLSSYNEQFF
TRBV20-1	-	TRBJ1-2	-	TGCAGTGCTAGGAGGGAAAATGGCTACACCTTC	CSARRENGYTF
TRBV5-1	TRBD1	TRBJ2-7	-	TGCGCCAGCAGCGACCCCGAACGGGACAGGGTCTACGAGCAGTACTTC	CASSDPERDRVYEQYF
TRBV19	-	TRBJ1-5	-	TGTGCCAGTAGGGTTAGCAATCAGCCCCAGCATTTT	CASRVSNQPQHF
TRBV12-3/TRBV12-4	TRBD2	TRBJ2-3	-	TGTGCCAGCAGTTTACCTAGCGGGAGCGACGGGGCCCCCACAGATACGCAGTATTTT	CASSLPSGSDGAPTDTQYF
TRBV5-1	TRBD2	TRBJ2-7	-	TGCGCCAGCAGCTTGCGAAGCGGGAGAAACGAGCAGTACTTC	CASSLRSGRNEQYF
TRBV12-3/TRBV12-4	TRBD2	TRBJ2-1	-	TGTGCCAGCAGTTTAGCGGGAGGGCCTCTCGATGAGCAGTTCTTC	CASSLAGGPLDEQFF
TRBV11-1	-	TRBJ2-7	-	TGTGCCAGCAGCTTACCCCACGGGGGGCCGAGCTCCTACGAGCAGTACTTC	CASSLPHGGPSSYEQYF
TRBV13	-	TRBJ2-1	once	TGTGCCAGCAGCGATCAGGGCTTCGGAGAATACAATGAGCAGTTCTTC	CASSDQGFGEYNEQFF
TRBV20-1	-	TRBJ2-2	-	TGCAGTGCTAGAGATCCACGGAACACCGGGGAGCTGTTTTTT	CSARDPRNTGELFF
TRBV20-1	TRBD1	TRBJ1-5	-	TGCAGTGCTAGAAACAGGGGATTCGGCAATCAGCCCCAGCATTTT	CSARNRGFGNQPQHF
TRBV30	-	TRBJ1-2	-	TGTGCCTGGAGTGCCCAGGATGCCGCTCGAGGCTACACCTTC	CAWSAQDAARGYTF
TRBV25-1	-	TRBJ1-1	-	TGTGCCAGCAGTAGGCCAGGGGAGGGTGAAGCTTTCTTT	CASSRPGEGEAFF
TRBV27	TRBD1	TRBJ1-2	few	TGTGCCAGCAGTGCCAGAACAGGGGTGGGCTATGGCTACACCTTC	CASSARTGVGYGYTF
TRBV5-1	TRBD2	TRBJ2-3	-	TGCGCCAGCAGACCCAGGACTAGCGGGAGATCAGATACGCAGTATTTT	CASRPRTSGRSDTQYF
TRBV12-3/TRBV12-4	-	TRBJ2-2	-	TGTGCCAGCAGTTTGCGGGAAACCGCCGGGGAGCTGTTTTTT	CASSLRETAGELFF
TRBV5-1	-	TRBJ2-1	-	TGCGCCAGCAGCTTTTGGAAAAGCTCCTACAATGAGCAGTTCTTC	CASSFWKSSYNEQFF
TRBV13	TRBD1	TRBJ1-2	-	TGTGCCAGCAGCTCCGACAGGGAACAGGACTATGGCTACACCTTC	CASSSDREQDYGYTF
TRBV27	-	TRBJ2-2	-	TGTGCCAGCAGCACCAGCTGGAGGGCCTTCGGGGAGCTGTTTTTT	CASSTSWRAFGELFF
TRBV18	-	TRBJ2-7	-	TGTGCCAGCTCACCAAACGGTCCAACGACATCCTACGAGCAGTACTTC	CASSPNGPTTSYEQYF
TRBV4-1	-	TRBJ2-7	-	TGCGCCAGCAGCCAAGGAGGTAGCGGACTCTACGAGCAGTACTTC	CASSQGGSGLYEQYF
TRBV7-9	-	TRBJ2-1	-	TGTGCCAGCAGCTTGCCCTTAGCGGATGAGCAGTTCTTC	CASSLPLADEQFF
TRBV9	TRBD2	TRBJ2-1	-	TGTGCCAGCAGCGTAGAGGGAGGGAGAGGAAATGATGAGCAGTTCTTC	CASSVEGGRGNDEQFF
TRBV10-3	TRBD2	TRBJ2-5	-	TGTGCCATCACCGGGGGGGGGCAAGAGACCCAGTACTTC	CAITGGGQETQYF
TRBV29-1	-	TRBJ2-7	-	TGCAGCGTTGAGAGGTTAACCGACTCCTACGAGCAGTACTTC	CSVERLTDSYEQYF